What follows are 14 T cell receptor beta chains derived from one specimen sequenced in a study of T-cell reconstitution after alpha-beta-depleted transplantation in children. Unique molecular identifiers were built into the TCRbeta library. MiXCR, run by TCRdb on the PCR reads, gives a single entry per CDR3 protein. Here the sample spans fewer than 700,000 distinct CDR3 sequences, over 10% being singletons. This specimen was PBMCs, mostly from graft donor cells, taken 360 days after TCRalphabeta/CD19-depleted stem cell transplant. These receptors were collected from a male patient under 18 who had a stem cell transplant for acute myeloid leukemia, so the T cells may come from the graft donor.

A few counts support this clonotype. The chain carries TRBV12-3 or TRBV12-4 and TRBJ2-3; 7 bases match TRBD2. V lost 7 bases to trimming and J lost 5 bases; unmatched junction nucleotides: 15. This CDR3 is 16 amino acids long. Written as DNA, the CDR3 is TGTGCCAGCACCTTCCTAGCGGCTTCCCGGGGAGATACGCAGTATTTT. It yields the protein CASTFLAASRGDTQYF.

The CDR3 protein is CASKREPSAYNEQFF. The CDR3 bases are TGTGCCAGCAAGCGGGAGCCTTCGGCCTACAATGAGCAGTTCTTC. The rearrangement joins TRBV28 to TRBJ2-1, with 8 bases aligning to TRBD2. The germline CDR1 and CDR2 sequences are MDHEN and SYDVKM. J lost 2 bases, V lost 7 bases, and 7 bases had no gene match. CDR3 length: 15 amino acids.

This clonotype came up a few times. This chain uses TRBV7-1 with TRBJ2-7; 7 bases are shared with TRBD1. TRBV7-1 is labeled an ORF, and its function is uncertain. V dropped 5 bases and J dropped 6; count of bases not matched to a gene: 22. The CDR3 runs 18 residues. The CDR3 here is CASSRTLDTGDFGIEQYF. CDR3 nucleotide sequence: TGTGCCAGCAGCCGAACTCTTGACACAGGGGATTTCGGTATCGAGCAGTACTTC.

The chain uses TRBV11-3 and TRBJ2-5; a weak D match, TRBD2 (5 bases). V dropped 5 bases and J dropped 5 bases, with 15 bases sitting between them. The V gene's germline CDR1 is SGHNT and CDR2 YENEEA. The CDR3 is made up of 14 amino acids. DNA of the CDR3: TGTGCCAGCAGCCGAGGACTGGATCGGGAGACCCAGTACTTC. It is translated as CASSRGLDRETQYF.

The chain recombines TRBV5-1 with TRBJ2-2; a possible D gene is TRBD1 (5 bases). Germline CDR1 is SGHRS and CDR2 is YFSETQ. V shed 4 bases and J shed 1 base, with 11 bases lying between them. This CDR3 has 15 residues. This chain's CDR3 is CASSLDTGNTGELFF. CDR3 bases: TGCGCCAGCAGCCTCGATACAGGGAACACCGGGGAGCTGTTTTTT. Based on the CDR3 plus reference TRBV5-1 and TRBJ2-2, the full variable domain is KAGVTQTPRYLIKTRGQQVTLSCSPISGHRSVSWYQQTPGQGLQFLFEYFSETQRNKGNFPGRFSGRQFSNSRSEMNVSTLELGDSALYLCASSLDTGNTGELFFGEGSRLTVL.

This clonotype was seen a handful of times. DNA for the CDR3: TGTGCCAGCAGCGATAAGGGCGGGAGAGAGTTGGACGAGCAGTACTTC. Amino acid sequence: CASSDKGGRELDEQYF. This rearrangement joins TRBV7-9 to TRBJ2-7, with 7 nucleotides matching TRBD2. Germline-derived CDR1 and CDR2 are SEHNR and FQNEAQ (reference sequence). V gave up 5 bases and J gave up 5 bases; unmatched junction bases: 15. This CDR3 has 16 residues.

The rearrangement links TRBV18 to TRBJ2-4, with 11 bases matching TRBD1. Germline V lookup: CDR1 KGHSH, CDR2 LQKENI. Losses at the gene ends were 1 base for V and 6 bases for J; bases not matched to a gene: 2. This CDR3 comprises 15 residues. CDR3 nucleotide sequence: TGTGCCAGCTCACCACTCGGGACAGGGGGAAACATTCAGTACTTC. As protein: CASSPLGTGGNIQYF. Full variable domain (missing parts from reference TRBV18 and TRBJ2-4): NAGVMQNPRHLVRRRGQEARLRCSPMKGHSHVYWYRQLPEEGLKFMVYLQKENIIDESGMPKERFSAEFPKEGPSILRIQQVVRGDSAAYFCASSPLGTGGNIQYFGAGTRLSVL.

The genes are TRBV29-1 and TRBJ2-5; the D is unclear. V gave up 0 bases and J gave up 3 bases, with 11 bases separating them. Germline loops: CDR1 SQVTM, CDR2 ANQGSEA. The CDR3 runs to 14 residues. The CDR3 DNA reads as TGCAGCGTTGAAGAACGGAGTGAGGAAGAGACCCAGTACTTC. The encoded protein is CSVEERSEEETQYF.

A few counts support this clonotype. This chain links TRBV10-3 with TRBJ2-1; 7 nucleotides line up with TRBD1. The CDR3 length is 15 residues. The junction had 10 bases not matched to a gene; V was cut back by 4 bases and J by 7 bases. The germline V gene encodes CDR1 ENHRY and CDR2 SYGVKD. CDR3 sequence reads: CAISGSGGKKNEQFF. The CDR3 nucleotides are TGTGCCATCAGTGGGTCAGGGGGTAAGAAAAATGAGCAGTTCTTC.

The chain recombines TRBV28 with TRBJ2-5; no definite D call. Germline V gene data show CDR1 as MDHEN and CDR2 as SYDVKM. Deletions cut 6 bases from V and 1 base from J, with 6 bases between. The CDR3 has 12 residues. CDR3: CASSTIQETQYF. Written as DNA, the CDR3 is TGTGCCAGCAGCACTATCCAAGAGACCCAGTACTTC.

The table lists this clonotype with a few counts. This chain connects TRBV29-1 to TRBJ1-5; 9 nucleotides align to TRBD1. The germline gives CDR1 SQVTM, CDR2 ANQGSEA. V was pared by 4 bases and J by 2 bases, with 3 bases of the junction left unmatched. This CDR3 is 14 amino acids long. The CDR3 DNA sequence: TGCAGCGTTGGGGGACAGGGTGGCAATCAGCCCCAGCATTTT. This sequence encodes CSVGGQGGNQPQHF.

The chain carries TRBV27 and TRBJ2-3, with TRBD1 matching over 10 bases. Looked up from germline, CDR1 is MNHEY and CDR2 is SMNVEV (reference sequence). The CDR3 consists of 15 residues. Trimming removed 3 bases from V and 4 bases from J; junction bases left unmatched: 4. This CDR3 reads CASSLLGQGADTQYF. The CDR3 region has the DNA TGTGCCAGCAGTTTGCTCGGACAGGGGGCAGATACGCAGTATTTT.

This clonotype has more than one count but fewer than ten. J is TRBJ2-3 and V is TRBV28, with 8 bases that match TRBD1. Germline CDR1 MDHEN, CDR2 SYDVKM. The junction had 13 bases not matched to a gene; V was cut back by 1 base and J by 4 bases. This CDR3 comprises 18 residues. DNA for the CDR3: TGTGCCAGCAGTTTATTATTCTCGACAGGGGTAGGTGCAGATACGCAGTATTTT. Residues: CASSLLFSTGVGADTQYF.

The genes are TRBV28 and TRBJ2-7; 11 bases match TRBD2. Germline values: CDR1 MDHEN, CDR2 SYDVKM. CDR3 length: 14 residues. The trim removed 6 bases at V and 7 bases at J, leaving 8 bases unmatched. The CDR3 protein is CASRYWGLAVEQYF. DNA of the CDR3: TGTGCCAGCAGGTATTGGGGACTAGCGGTTGAGCAGTACTTC.